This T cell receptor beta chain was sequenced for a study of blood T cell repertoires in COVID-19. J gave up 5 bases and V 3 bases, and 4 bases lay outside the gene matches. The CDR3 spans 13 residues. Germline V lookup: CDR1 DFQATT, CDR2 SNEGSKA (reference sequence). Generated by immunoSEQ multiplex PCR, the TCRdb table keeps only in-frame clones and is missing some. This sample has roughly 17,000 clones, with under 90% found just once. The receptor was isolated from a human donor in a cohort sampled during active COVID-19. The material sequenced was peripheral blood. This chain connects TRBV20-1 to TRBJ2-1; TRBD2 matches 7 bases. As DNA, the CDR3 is TGCAGTGCTAGTGAAGCGGGGCACAATGAGCAGTTCTTC. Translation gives CSASEAGHNEQFF.